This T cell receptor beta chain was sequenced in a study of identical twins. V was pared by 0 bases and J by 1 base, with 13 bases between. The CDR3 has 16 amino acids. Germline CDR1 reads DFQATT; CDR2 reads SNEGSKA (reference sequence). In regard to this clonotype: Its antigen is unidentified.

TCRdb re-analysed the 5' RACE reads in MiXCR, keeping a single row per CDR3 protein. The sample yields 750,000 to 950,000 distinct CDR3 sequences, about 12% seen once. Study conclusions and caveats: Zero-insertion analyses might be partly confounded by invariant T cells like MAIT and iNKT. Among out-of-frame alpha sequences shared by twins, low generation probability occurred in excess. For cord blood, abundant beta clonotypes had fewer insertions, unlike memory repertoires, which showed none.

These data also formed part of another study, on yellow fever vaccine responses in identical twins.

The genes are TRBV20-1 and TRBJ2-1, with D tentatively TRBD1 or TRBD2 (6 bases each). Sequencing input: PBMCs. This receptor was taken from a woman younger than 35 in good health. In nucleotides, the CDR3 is TGCAGTGCTAGAGATGCTTCGGGGGCTTCCTACAATGAGCAGTTCTTC. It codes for CSARDASGASYNEQFF.